This TCR beta chain was profiled in a study of post-analysis software for immune sequencing data. The study's findings and limits: Compared with controls, patients had more of five TRBV segments, including TRBV5-6, TRBV5-1 and TRBV20-1. Compared with controls, patients showed significantly lower normalized Chao1 diversity.

Note on this clonotype: Its antigen is unknown.

Tagging with unique molecular identifiers was a feature of the TCR beta cDNA libraries. Input of roughly 1 to 11 million T cells yielded around 460,000 cDNA molecules. TCRdb used MiXCR to reprocess the PCR reads, holding one entry per CDR3 protein. The table lists around 710,000 distinct CDR3 sequences, approximately 44% of them singletons. The CDR3 has 14 amino acids. CDR1 and CDR2 (germline): ENHRY, SYGVKD. The germline V and J ends were trimmed by 0 bases and 8 bases, with 13 bases remaining between them. The receptor comes from a girl aged 5-17 years with multiple sclerosis. The chain recombines TRBV10-3 with TRBJ1-2; D is ambiguous. The sequenced sample was blood. This CDR3 reads CAISESIEAGGYTF. CDR3 bases: TGTGCCATCAGTGAGTCGATCGAGGCCGGGGGCTACACCTTC.